This T cell receptor beta chain was found in a study of blood T cell repertoires in COVID-19. Study information: Samples taken during acute and convalescent COVID-19 were collected in the United States, Italy and Spain. The cDNA or gDNA used as material had been derived from T cells, B-cell-depleted T cells, or PBMCs.

Per the study methods: Cell counts per sample came from amplifying reference gene primers. Generated by immunoSEQ multiplex PCR, the TCRdb table keeps only in-frame clones and is missing some. The D gene and trimming were derived from the DNA, and the V and J assignments and clone size from that table. Among about 130,000 clones, roughly four fifths were seen once, and the ten largest hold approximately 11%. Trimming cost V 4 bases and J 6 bases, with 12 bases left between them. The CDR3 totals 13 residues. CDR1 is MNHNY and CDR2 is SVGAGI in the germline V gene (reference sequence). This rearrangement joins TRBV6-6 to TRBJ1-2, with D possibly TRBD1 on 6 matching bases. The TCR originated in a human donor in a cohort sampled during active COVID-19. Sequenced: peripheral blood. DNA for the CDR3: TGTGCCAGCAGTTCTCTGGGGGCAGATGGCTACACCTTC. Residues: CASSSLGADGYTF.